A selection of T cell receptor beta chains follows, all from one sample in a study of T-cell reconstitution after alpha-beta-depleted transplantation in children. TCRdb passed the PCR reads through MiXCR, listing each CDR3 protein once. The sample records about 460,000 distinct CDR3 sequences, roughly an eighth being singletons. The source material was PBMCs from the stem cell graft donor, sampled from the stem cell graft. All receptors derive from a human donor who donated a stem cell graft to a child with combined immunodeficiency. Both conserved end residues are part of each CDR3. Each record gives: J gene, D gene, clone size, V gene, CDR3 protein, CDR3 DNA. D genes are given only for firm matches. Clone size is stated in some rows and not others, as once, few, many or a class when expanded.

J gene: TRBJ2-1
D gene: TRBD1
clone size: -
V gene: TRBV7-9
CDR3 protein: CASSPGGLSEQFF
CDR3 DNA: TGTGCCAGCAGCCCAGGGGGCCTAAGTGAGCAGTTCTTC

J gene: TRBJ1-2
D gene: -
clone size: few
V gene: TRBV6-2/TRBV6-3
CDR3 protein: CASSVGPYTNYGYTF
CDR3 DNA: TGTGCCAGCAGTGTGGGACCTTACACCAACTATGGCTACACCTTC

J gene: TRBJ2-3
D gene: -
clone size: few
V gene: TRBV6-2/TRBV6-3
CDR3 protein: CASSPAGAASDTQYF
CDR3 DNA: TGTGCCAGCAGCCCAGCCGGAGCGGCGTCAGATACGCAGTATTTT

J gene: TRBJ2-1
D gene: TRBD2
clone size: -
V gene: TRBV7-2
CDR3 protein: CASSLAGRESLLNEQFF
CDR3 DNA: TGTGCCAGCAGCTTAGCTGGGCGGGAGAGCTTGCTAAATGAGCAGTTCTTC

J gene: TRBJ2-5
D gene: -
clone size: many
V gene: TRBV27
CDR3 protein: CASSSDSPGETQYF
CDR3 DNA: TGTGCCAGCAGTTCGGACAGTCCTGGGGAGACCCAGTACTTC

J gene: TRBJ2-5
D gene: -
clone size: many
V gene: TRBV12-3/TRBV12-4
CDR3 protein: CASSAQETQYF
CDR3 DNA: TGTGCCAGCAGTGCACAAGAGACCCAGTACTTC

J gene: TRBJ2-7
D gene: -
clone size: few
V gene: TRBV5-1
CDR3 protein: CASKETSSSYEQYF
CDR3 DNA: TGCGCCAGCAAGGAGACGTCCAGCTCCTACGAGCAGTACTTC

J gene: TRBJ2-5
D gene: -
clone size: -
V gene: TRBV24-1
CDR3 protein: CATSATGETQYF
CDR3 DNA: TGTGCCACCAGTGCTACTGGGGAGACCCAGTACTTC

J gene: TRBJ2-2
D gene: TRBD2
clone size: few
V gene: TRBV6-5
CDR3 protein: CASSYGGGFTYTGELFF
CDR3 DNA: TGTGCCAGCAGTTACGGGGGGGGATTTACATACACCGGGGAGCTGTTTTTT

J gene: TRBJ2-2
D gene: -
clone size: -
V gene: TRBV9
CDR3 protein: CASSQAGMDTGELFF
CDR3 DNA: TGTGCCAGCAGCCAGGCAGGGATGGACACCGGGGAGCTGTTTTTT

J gene: TRBJ2-1
D gene: TRBD2
clone size: -
V gene: TRBV12-3/TRBV12-4
CDR3 protein: CASSLEGLATQFF
CDR3 DNA: TGTGCCAGCAGTTTGGAGGGACTAGCAACCCAGTTCTTC

J gene: TRBJ2-4
D gene: -
clone size: -
V gene: TRBV7-8
CDR3 protein: CASSLELAYIQYF
CDR3 DNA: TGTGCCAGCAGCTTAGAACTAGCATACATTCAGTACTTC

J gene: TRBJ2-1
D gene: -
clone size: many
V gene: TRBV7-3
CDR3 protein: CASSPGVRSYNEQFF
CDR3 DNA: TGTGCCAGCAGCCCGGGGGTTAGGTCCTACAATGAGCAGTTCTTC

J gene: TRBJ1-1
D gene: -
clone size: many
V gene: TRBV5-1
CDR3 protein: CASSLGVRTEAFF
CDR3 DNA: TGCGCCAGCAGCCTAGGGGTTAGGACTGAAGCTTTCTTT

J gene: TRBJ2-2
D gene: -
clone size: many
V gene: TRBV6-2/TRBV6-3
CDR3 protein: CASSQITGELFF
CDR3 DNA: TGTGCCAGCAGTCAAATCACCGGGGAGCTGTTTTTT

J gene: TRBJ2-1
D gene: -
clone size: many
V gene: TRBV7-2
CDR3 protein: CASSPGETSYNEQFF
CDR3 DNA: TGTGCCAGCAGCCCTGGCGAGACGTCCTACAATGAGCAGTTCTTC

J gene: TRBJ2-1
D gene: -
clone size: few
V gene: TRBV4-3
CDR3 protein: CASSQAYGSYNEQFF
CDR3 DNA: TGCGCCAGCAGCCAAGCGTACGGTTCCTACAATGAGCAGTTCTTC

J gene: TRBJ2-1
D gene: -
clone size: -
V gene: TRBV21-1
CDR3 protein: CASIGVAGATSSYNEQFF
CDR3 DNA: TGTGCCAGCATAGGGGTAGCGGGAGCGACCTCTTCCTACAATGAGCAGTTCTTC

J gene: TRBJ2-7
D gene: TRBD2
clone size: many
V gene: TRBV6-2/TRBV6-3
CDR3 protein: CASSAGTRAYEQYF
CDR3 DNA: TGTGCCAGCAGTGCCGGGACTAGGGCCTACGAGCAGTACTTC

J gene: TRBJ2-7
D gene: -
clone size: -
V gene: TRBV6-4
CDR3 protein: CASRGGTASYEQYF
CDR3 DNA: TGTGCCAGCAGGGGAGGGACAGCCTCCTACGAGCAGTACTTC

J gene: TRBJ2-5
D gene: TRBD1
clone size: -
V gene: TRBV29-1
CDR3 protein: CSTRPRGLPQETQYF
CDR3 DNA: TGCAGCACACGCCCCAGGGGGCTGCCGCAAGAGACCCAGTACTTC

J gene: TRBJ2-1
D gene: -
clone size: few
V gene: TRBV29-1
CDR3 protein: CSVSKGLYSYNEQFF
CDR3 DNA: TGCAGCGTGTCGAAGGGGCTCTACTCCTACAATGAGCAGTTCTTC

J gene: TRBJ2-1
D gene: TRBD2
clone size: few
V gene: TRBV28
CDR3 protein: CATQRAGGPDNEQFF
CDR3 DNA: TGTGCCACCCAGAGAGCGGGGGGCCCAGACAATGAGCAGTTCTTC

J gene: TRBJ2-7
D gene: TRBD1
clone size: many
V gene: TRBV4-3
CDR3 protein: CASSQEGPGTGSYEQYF
CDR3 DNA: TGCGCCAGCAGCCAAGAGGGGCCCGGGACAGGGTCCTACGAGCAGTACTTC

J gene: TRBJ2-1
D gene: -
clone size: many
V gene: TRBV7-9
CDR3 protein: CASESSDNEQFF
CDR3 DNA: TGTGCCAGCGAGTCCTCGGACAATGAGCAGTTCTTC

J gene: TRBJ1-4
D gene: -
clone size: few
V gene: TRBV6-5
CDR3 protein: CASSTSSGPWEEKLFF
CDR3 DNA: TGTGCCAGCAGTACAAGTTCAGGGCCTTGGGAGGAAAAACTGTTTTTT

J gene: TRBJ1-1
D gene: -
clone size: few
V gene: TRBV15
CDR3 protein: CATSRDPGDTEAFF
CDR3 DNA: TGTGCCACCAGCAGAGATCCGGGGGACACTGAAGCTTTCTTT

J gene: TRBJ2-7
D gene: -
clone size: many
V gene: TRBV12-3/TRBV12-4
CDR3 protein: CASSPLLGGHYEQYF
CDR3 DNA: TGTGCCAGCAGCCCCCTGTTGGGGGGACACTACGAGCAGTACTTC

J gene: TRBJ2-1
D gene: -
clone size: few
V gene: TRBV7-2
CDR3 protein: CASSLRLRGTGYNEQFF
CDR3 DNA: TGTGCCAGCAGCTTACGCTTGCGCGGGACGGGTTACAATGAGCAGTTCTTC

J gene: TRBJ2-6
D gene: TRBD1
clone size: many
V gene: TRBV10-3
CDR3 protein: CAISPDRAQGANVLTF
CDR3 DNA: TGTGCCATCAGTCCCGACAGGGCGCAAGGGGCCAACGTCCTGACTTTC

J gene: TRBJ2-5
D gene: -
clone size: many
V gene: TRBV12-3/TRBV12-4
CDR3 protein: CASTPSGFAETQYF
CDR3 DNA: TGTGCCAGCACTCCCTCAGGGTTCGCTGAGACCCAGTACTTC